A selection of T cell receptor beta chains follows, all from one sample in a study of blood T cell repertoires in COVID-19. Assay used: immunoSEQ multiplex PCR; TCRdb lists only in-frame clones, some missing. The top ten hold 10% of the sample, which has 390,000 or so clones, around nine tenths seen once. Sequenced: PBMCs or T cells enriched from blood (not recorded which). These receptors were collected from a woman aged 45-65 years who had recovered from COVID-19. CDR3s include the opening cysteine and the closing phenylalanine or tryptophan.

cdr3_aa: CASSGRQADSPLHF
v_call: TRBV9
j_call: TRBJ1-6

cdr3_aa: CASSSTTYSLVSGANVLTF
v_call: TRBV6-2/TRBV6-3
j_call: TRBJ2-6

cdr3_aa: CASSLGDRGSFGFEQYF
v_call: TRBV5-5
j_call: TRBJ2-7

cdr3_aa: CASSLIPGQGNEQYF
v_call: TRBV5-1
j_call: TRBJ2-7

cdr3_aa: CASSSTGPEGYTF
v_call: TRBV6-5
j_call: TRBJ1-2

cdr3_aa: CASSSGTGGRRDTQYF
v_call: TRBV5-1
j_call: TRBJ2-3

cdr3_aa: CASSLLRTGNQPQHF
v_call: TRBV28
j_call: TRBJ1-5

cdr3_aa: CASSPDSLAYEQYF
v_call: TRBV18
j_call: TRBJ2-7

cdr3_aa: CASSLPTSSYNEQFF
v_call: TRBV5-1
j_call: TRBJ2-1

cdr3_aa: CASSLVRAGAGGLFF
v_call: TRBV11-2
j_call: TRBJ1-4

cdr3_aa: CASSTQDRSSYEQYF
v_call: TRBV13
j_call: TRBJ2-7

cdr3_aa: CASRAGADNEQFF
v_call: TRBV4-2
j_call: TRBJ2-1

cdr3_aa: CASAQVVRGTEAFF
v_call: TRBV19
j_call: TRBJ1-1

cdr3_aa: CASSYPGQYEQYF
v_call: TRBV7-2
j_call: TRBJ2-7